These 30 T cell receptor beta chains share one sample of origin, sequenced in a study of cytomegalovirus exposure and HLA in healthy donors. The PCR ran on 60 Vbeta and 13 Jbeta primers. Profiled with immunoSEQ multiplex PCR; TCRdb holds only in-frame clones, not every one. The table has 150,000 to 200,000 clones, approximately 85% seen once. The sequenced material came from PBMCs. These receptors all stem from a woman aged 18 to 35 in good health and CMV-seronegative.

The chain links TRBV15 to TRBJ1-5, with TRBD1 identical over 7 bases. CDR1 and CDR2 (germline): LNHNV, YYDKDF (reference sequence). J lost 8 bases, V lost 6 bases, and 13 bases had no gene match. CDR3 length: 15 amino acids. The CDR3 bases are TGTGCCACCAGTGGGGGACCAGGGGGGCGTGAGCCCCAGCATTTT. Protein product: CATSGGPGGREPQHF.

The chain is built from TRBV6-5 and TRBJ2-2; D unresolved. Germline values: CDR1 MNHEY, CDR2 SVGAGI. This CDR3 contains 14 residues. Deletions cut 5 bases from V and 9 bases from J, with 16 bases between. The CDR3 region is CASSTTTLYRELFF. The DNA for the CDR3 is TGTGCCAGCAGTACCACTACTCTTTATAGGGAGCTGTTTTTT.

The V and J genes are TRBV5-1 and TRBJ1-2; maybe TRBD1 (5 bases). This CDR3 region has 13 residues. CDR1 is SGHRS and CDR2 is YFSETQ in the germline V gene. The ends were cut back, 4 bases at V and 8 bases at J, with 15 bases in the middle. The CDR3 spells CASSPIGAKGYTF. CDR3 in DNA: TGCGCCAGCAGCCCCATAGGGGCTAAGGGCTACACCTTC.

The V call is TRBV19, the J call TRBJ2-7, with D tentatively TRBD1 (6 bases). Trimming took off 10 bases at V and 2 bases at J, with 18 bases between the two ends. CDR3 length: 14 amino acids. The germline V gene has CDR1 LNHDA and CDR2 SQIVND (reference sequence). DNA for the CDR3: TGTGCCACCCAAAGGGCAGGGGTGGCCTACGAGCAGTACTTC. It codes for CATQRAGVAYEQYF.

The chain combines TRBV6-1 with TRBJ1-2, with D unresolved. Between the trimmed V and J ends, which lost 2 bases and 4 bases, there was a span of 11 bases. Germline CDR1 and CDR2: MNHNS and SASEGT. CDR3 size: 14 residues. In nucleotides, the CDR3 is TGTGCCAGCAGTGAACCCGGGAGGAGCTATGGCTACACCTTC. Its translation: CASSEPGRSYGYTF.

The J gene is TRBJ2-1, the V gene TRBV2, with 12 bases fitting TRBD1. J lost 0 bases, V lost 1 base, and 1 base had no gene match. The CDR3 consists of 17 residues. From germline, CDR1 is SNHLY and CDR2 FYNNEI. CDR3 loop: CASSEGGQGASYNEQFF. CDR3 DNA sequence: TGTGCCAGCAGTGAAGGGGGACAGGGGGCCTCCTACAATGAGCAGTTCTTC.

The J gene is TRBJ1-5, the V gene TRBV7-9; 7 bases line up with TRBD1. This CDR3 contains 15 residues. Germline loops: CDR1 SEHNR, CDR2 FQNEAQ (reference sequence). With 4 bases clipped from V and 4 bases from J, the junction kept 7 bases outside the gene matches. As DNA, the CDR3 is TGTGCCAGCAGCTCGCCGGGACAGCAAAATCAGCCCCAGCATTTT. Residues: CASSSPGQQNQPQHF.

The chain has TRBV4-1 and TRBJ1-1; D is uncertain. V lost 0 bases and J lost 1, with 12 bases in between. Germline CDR1 is MGHRA and CDR2 is YSYEKL. The length of the CDR3 is 16 residues. CDR3 bases: TGCGCCAGCAGCCAAGATCGATGGGAGGGGAACACTGAAGCTTTCTTT. Its protein is CASSQDRWEGNTEAFF.

The CDR3 reads CASSNPGQPYEQYF. The CDR3 nucleotides are TGTGCCAGCAGTAACCCGGGACAGCCCTACGAGCAGTACTTC. This sequence joins TRBV28 and TRBJ2-7; TRBD1 matches at 7 bases. The V gene's germline CDR1 is MDHEN and CDR2 SYDVKM. Trimming at V came to 5 bases and at J to 2 bases, leaving 6 bases not matched to a gene. The CDR3 consists of 14 residues.

The chain has TRBV19 and TRBJ2-7, with a possible D match to TRBD2 (6 bases). CDR3 length equals 14 residues. CDR1 and CDR2 (germline): LNHDA, SQIVND (reference sequence). Trimming pared 7 bases from V and 6 bases from J, leaving 19 bases between. Here the CDR3 reads CASNPGTDYAEQYF. CDR3 nucleotide sequence: TGTGCCAGTAACCCCGGGACGGACTACGCCGAGCAGTACTTC. Based on the CDR3 plus reference TRBV19 and TRBJ2-7, the full variable domain is DGGITQSPKYLFRKEGQNVTLSCEQNLNHDAMYWYRQDPGQGLRLIYYSQIVNDFQKGDIAEGYSVSREKKESFPLTVTSAQKNPTAFYLCASNPGTDYAEQYFGPGTRLTVT.

This rearrangement joins TRBV9 to TRBJ1-4; 9 nucleotides align to TRBD1. Germline V gene lookup returns CDR1 SGDLS and CDR2 YYNGEE. This CDR3 is 16 amino acids long. Trimming removed 4 bases from V and 5 bases from J; junction bases left unmatched: 9. The CDR3 protein is CASSPSSGTGNEKLFF. DNA of the CDR3: TGTGCCAGCAGCCCGTCAAGCGGGACAGGGAATGAAAAACTGTTTTTT.

This clone was counted only a few times. The chain combines TRBV5-1 with TRBJ2-1; 7 bases match TRBD2. This CDR3 is built from 17 residues. The germline V gene encodes CDR1 SGHRS and CDR2 YFSETQ. The junction had 6 bases not matched to a gene; V was cut back by 0 bases and J by 0 bases. DNA of the CDR3: TGCGCCAGCAGCTTGGCCCCGGGAGGAAGCTCCTACAATGAGCAGTTCTTC. Its protein product is CASSLAPGGSSYNEQFF.

This sequence joins TRBV6-6 and TRBJ2-7, with a tentative D call TRBD1 (6 bases). The CDR3 has 13 amino acids. Germline CDR1 reads MNHNY; CDR2 reads SVGAGI (reference sequence). V was shortened by 7 bases and J by 0 bases, with 10 bases between the two germline ends. The CDR3 loop is CASTWGHSYEQYF. DNA for the CDR3: TGTGCCAGCACCTGGGGGCACTCCTACGAGCAGTACTTC.

This clone was counted a single time. The chain carries TRBV7-3 and TRBJ1-1; D ambiguous. The V end was cut by 7 bases, the J end by 2 bases, with 11 bases between. The CDR3 length is 13 residues. CDR1 is SGHTA, CDR2 FQGTGA, per germline. CDR3: CASKSGYNTEAFF. The CDR3 DNA is TGTGCCAGCAAGAGCGGCTATAACACTGAAGCTTTCTTT.

The J gene is TRBJ1-1, the V gene TRBV27; D unresolved. V was trimmed by 5 bases and J by 0 bases, leaving 25 bases between them. Germline values: CDR1 MNHEY, CDR2 SMNVEV (reference sequence). The CDR3 is 19 residues long. CDR3 DNA sequence: TGTGCCAGCAGTAGTAATAATTGGGCTACACCGAACATGAACACTGAAGCTTTCTTT. Amino acids: CASSSNNWATPNMNTEAFF.

The gene calls are TRBV27 and TRBJ2-1; tentative D call: TRBD2 (5 bases). The CDR3 consists of 15 residues. CDR1 and CDR2 from the germline V gene are MNHEY and SMNVEV (reference sequence). Trimming removed 2 bases from V and 9 bases from J, with 17 bases in between. This chain's CDR3 is CASSLRSSRAIEQFF. The CDR3 DNA sequence: TGTGCCAGCAGTTTAAGGTCTAGCCGTGCGATTGAGCAGTTCTTC.

The gene calls are TRBV19 and TRBJ2-2; TRBD1 might be the D (6 bases). Germline CDR1 is LNHDA and CDR2 is SQIVND (reference sequence). V was trimmed by 8 bases and J by 6 bases, leaving 16 bases between them. This CDR3 is built from 14 residues. The CDR3 loop reads CASWTAYRSGELFF. CDR3 sequence (DNA): TGTGCCAGTTGGACAGCTTATCGTTCCGGGGAGCTGTTTTTT.

The rearrangement uses TRBV5-1 and TRBJ1-1, with 9 bases that match TRBD1. Looked up from germline, CDR1 is SGHRS and CDR2 is YFSETQ. The CDR3 spans 22 residues. The ends lost 5 bases at V and 5 bases at J; junction bases unmatched: 31. In DNA form, the CDR3 reads TGCGCCAGCAGTCGGGGATCCGCCTTTTTCCAATCGGGACAGGGCTTTTGGACTGAAGCTTTCTTT. This translates into CASSRGSAFFQSGQGFWTEAFF.

The chain links TRBV9 to TRBJ1-2, with no clear D. Trimming removed 0 bases from V and 3 bases from J, with 12 bases in between. In germline, CDR1 is SGDLS, CDR2 YYNGEE. The CDR3 consists of 15 residues. CDR3 sequence (DNA): TGTGCCAGCAGCGTAGCTGCCGAAGCGGACTATGGCTACACCTTC. Translated, it gives CASSVAAEADYGYTF.

For this clone: The sample has other DNA sequences that encode this CDR3 too. The chain recombines TRBV10-2 with TRBJ2-5; 9 bases map to TRBD2. V dropped 2 bases and J dropped 2; count of bases not matched to a gene: 3. The CDR3 spans 15 residues. CDR1 is WSHSY and CDR2 is SAAADI in the germline V gene. The CDR3 region is CASSEAGGRQETQYF. The CDR3 DNA sequence: TGCGCCAGCAGTGAGGCGGGGGGGAGACAAGAGACCCAGTACTTC.

The V and J genes are TRBV2 and TRBJ2-5, with 10 bases lining up with TRBD1. The tail of the sequence fits TRBJ2-7 better, so the J call may be wrong. Germline CDR1 SNHLY, CDR2 FYNNEI. The CDR3 length is 15 residues. CDR3 loop: CASRLRQGARYEQYF. DNA of the CDR3: TGTGCCAGCAGACTAAGACAGGGGGCGCGGTACGAGCAGTACTTC.

The CDR3 reads CASSTTGDEQYF. The CDR3 DNA sequence: TGTGCCAGTAGTACAACAGGGGACGAGCAGTACTTC. This rearrangement joins TRBV19 to TRBJ2-7; 7 bases line up with TRBD1. This CDR3 has 12 amino acids. Trimming at V came to 4 bases and at J to 5 bases, leaving 2 bases not matched to a gene. The V gene's germline CDR1 is LNHDA and CDR2 SQIVND (reference sequence).

The rearrangement links TRBV25-1 to TRBJ1-4; D unresolved. V was trimmed by 5 bases and J by 3 bases, leaving 16 bases between them. CDR3 length: 16 amino acids. In germline, CDR1 is MGHDK, CDR2 SYGVNS. The CDR3 region has the DNA TGTGCCAGCAGTCCTCCGGAGGCTTTCTCTAATGAAAAACTGTTTTTT. Translation: CASSPPEAFSNEKLFF.

The rearrangement uses TRBV18 and TRBJ1-2; 9 bases align to TRBD1. V was pared by 6 bases and J by 6 bases, with 5 bases of the junction left unmatched. Germline CDR1 and CDR2: KGHSH and LQKENI. The CDR3 is 13 residues long. The CDR3 spells CASSPTGGDGYTF. The CDR3 DNA reads as TGTGCCAGCTCGCCCACAGGGGGCGATGGCTACACCTTC.

This clone was seen a few times. The V call is TRBV10-3, the J call TRBJ1-1, with D unclear. Germline V gene lookup returns CDR1 ENHRY and CDR2 SYGVKD. This CDR3 region has 12 residues. Trimming took 3 bases from V and 6 from J, leaving 8 bases between them. DNA of the CDR3: TGTGCCATCAGTGATAGTCTGTCTGAAGCTTTCTTT. Translation: CAISDSLSEAFF.

V gene TRBV7-9 combines with J gene TRBJ2-5; a possible D gene is TRBD2 (6 bases). Between the trimmed V and J ends, which lost 1 base and 1 base, there was a span of 7 bases. The CDR3 contains 14 residues. Germline CDR1 and CDR2: SEHNR and FQNEAQ (reference sequence). The CDR3 bases are TGTGCCAGCAGCTTAGTGGGGGGCCAAGAGACCCAGTACTTC. This sequence encodes CASSLVGGQETQYF.

The chain employs TRBV10-3 and TRBJ1-1; TRBD1 aligns across 8 bases. Germline CDR1 is ENHRY and CDR2 is SYGVKD. The V and J ends lost 6 bases and 3 bases, in that order; junction bases with no gene match: 6. CDR3 length: 14 residues. CDR3 sequence (DNA): TGTGCCATCAGAGCTACAGGGGGGGACACTGAAGCTTTCTTT. Protein product: CAIRATGGDTEAFF.

The CDR3 DNA follows: TGTGCCAGCAGCACAGGGCACAATGAGCAGTTCTTC. It translates to CASSTGHNEQFF. The rearrangement uses TRBV27 and TRBJ2-1, with D possibly being TRBD1 (6 bases). The V gene lost 6 bases and the J gene lost 5 bases, with 8 bases spanning the gap. Germline-derived CDR1 and CDR2 are MNHEY and SMNVEV (reference sequence). This CDR3 has 12 residues.

V usage is TRBV6-5 and J usage is TRBJ1-1; tentatively, D is TRBD1 (6 bases). The CDR3 has 14 residues. The germline V and J ends were trimmed by 0 bases and 7 bases, with 12 bases remaining between them. CDR1 and CDR2 (germline): MNHEY, SVGAGI. The CDR3 protein is CASSYSRQGIEAFF. CDR3 nucleotide sequence: TGTGCCAGCAGTTACTCACGGCAGGGGATTGAAGCTTTCTTT.

This sequence joins TRBV27 and TRBJ2-7, with a tentative D call TRBD1 (6 bases). The CDR3 runs to 14 residues. From germline, CDR1 is MNHEY and CDR2 SMNVEV (reference sequence). Trimming removed 6 bases from V and 4 bases from J, with 16 bases in between. CDR3 in DNA: TGTGCCAGCAGCTCTCATGGGGGCTCTTACGAGCAGTACTTC. Protein sequence: CASSSHGGSYEQYF.